Following are 29 T cell receptor beta chains from one sample sequenced in a study of shared clonotypes between healthy human individuals. The data were produced by immunoSEQ multiplex PCR, yet TCRdb's version contains in-frame clones alone and is incomplete. Of roughly 2 million clones detected, nearly 97% appear once; the ten largest clones hold around 0.13%. Sequencing used naive CD4+ T cells sorted from blood. Subset: CD45RA+ positively selected. The receptors here all came from a man aged 18-30 years in good health.

The chain has TRBV5-4 and TRBJ2-5, with no clear D. Germline CDR1 SGHNT, CDR2 YYREEE (reference sequence). The CDR3 covers 13 residues. V shed 4 bases and J shed 4 bases, with 11 bases lying between them. The CDR3: CASSRDTPETQYF. CDR3 nucleotides: TGTGCCAGCAGCCGAGATACCCCAGAGACCCAGTACTTC.

V gene TRBV10-3 combines with J gene TRBJ2-1; D gene ambiguous. There are 13 residues in the CDR3. The germline gives CDR1 ENHRY, CDR2 SYGVKD. V gave up 0 bases and J gave up 5 bases, with 5 bases separating them. The CDR3 loop reads CAISESFNNEQFF. In DNA form, the CDR3 reads TGTGCCATCAGTGAGTCTTTTAACAATGAGCAGTTCTTC.

The chain is built from TRBV19 and TRBJ2-5, with D unclear. This CDR3 has 14 residues. Germline values: CDR1 LNHDA, CDR2 SQIVND (reference sequence). V was cut by 5 bases and J by 5 bases, with 15 bases left in between. The CDR3 spells CASSLQRGWETQYF. The CDR3 coding sequence is TGTGCCAGTAGTCTTCAGCGTGGTTGGGAGACCCAGTACTTC.

The CDR3 bases are TGTGCCAGTCAGAGAGATAATCAGCCCCAGCATTTT. It yields the protein CASQRDNQPQHF. The V gene is TRBV2, the J gene TRBJ1-5; D remains unclear. The CDR3 consists of 12 residues. Deletions cut 9 bases from V and 4 bases from J, with 10 bases between. Germline V gene sequence: CDR1 SNHLY, CDR2 FYNNEI.

This chain connects TRBV4-1 to TRBJ2-2, with D unresolved. Trimming shortened V by 0 bases and J by 0 bases, and 8 bases separated the two germline ends. The germline gives CDR1 MGHRA, CDR2 YSYEKL. The CDR3 runs to 16 residues. CDR3 region: CASSQDPSTNTGELFF. CDR3 DNA sequence: TGCGCCAGCAGCCAAGATCCGAGTACGAACACCGGGGAGCTGTTTTTT.

This clone appeared once. This CDR3 is also generated by other DNA sequences in the sample. CDR3 sequence: CAWSGQIQETQYF. CDR3 nucleotides: TGTGCCTGGAGTGGACAGATCCAAGAGACCCAGTACTTC. The V and J genes are TRBV30 and TRBJ2-5, with a weak D call TRBD1 (5 bases). Between the trimmed V and J ends, which lost 1 base and 1 base, there was a span of 7 bases. CDR1 GTSNPN and CDR2 SVGIG come from the germline V gene (reference sequence). This CDR3 spans 13 amino acids.

This clone was counted a single time. The CDR3 loop reads CASSLSSSYNSPLHF. CDR3 DNA: TGTGCCAGCAGTTTGTCTAGCTCCTATAATTCACCCCTCCACTTT. The chain uses TRBV6-6 and TRBJ1-6; D is ambiguous. V was cut by 4 bases and J by 0 bases, with 7 bases left in between. This CDR3 comprises 15 residues. Germline CDR1 is MNHNY and CDR2 is SVGAGI (reference sequence).

The chain has TRBV11-2 and TRBJ2-1; D ambiguous. CDR1 and CDR2 (germline): SGHAT, FQNNGV. The V and J ends lost 0 bases and 4 bases respectively, with 10 bases between them. This CDR3 comprises 15 residues. Here the CDR3 DNA reads TGTGCCAGCAGCTTAGAGCGGACCAAATACAATGAGCAGTTCTTC. Its translation: CASSLERTKYNEQFF. The variable domain in full, with the rest retrieved from reference TRBV11-2 and TRBJ2-1, is EAGVAQSPRYKIIEKRQSVAFWCNPISGHATLYWYQQILGQGPKLLIQFQNNGVVDDSQLPKDRFSAERLKGVDSTLKIQPAKLEDSAVYLCASSLERTKYNEQFFGPGTRLTVL.

V usage is TRBV7-9 and J usage is TRBJ2-2; TRBD1 matches at 7 bases. The CDR3 is 15 amino acids. The germline gives CDR1 SEHNR, CDR2 FQNEAQ (reference sequence). V was pared by 5 bases and J by 1 base, with 4 bases of the junction left unmatched. The DNA for the CDR3 is TGTGCCAGCAGCCCGACAGGGATGAACACCGGGGAGCTGTTTTTT. Translation gives CASSPTGMNTGELFF. The full variable domain, rest sourced from reference TRBV7-9 and TRBJ2-2, is DTGVSQNPRHKITKRGQNVTFRCDPISEHNRLYWYRQTLGQGPEFLTYFQNEAQLEKSRLLSDRFSAERPKGSFSTLEIQRTEQGDSAMYLCASSPTGMNTGELFFGEGSRLTVL.

This clone was found a few times. This sequence joins TRBV30 and TRBJ2-7, with D possibly being TRBD1 (5 bases). The V and J ends lost 1 base and 0 bases respectively, with 10 bases between them. The CDR3 runs to 14 residues. CDR1 and CDR2 (germline): GTSNPN, SVGIG (reference sequence). CDR3 residues: CAWSGQPSSYEQYF. Here the CDR3 DNA reads TGTGCCTGGAGTGGACAGCCTAGCTCCTACGAGCAGTACTTC. The full variable domain, rest sourced from reference TRBV30 and TRBJ2-7, is SQTIHQWPATLVQPVGSPLSLECTVEGTSNPNLYWYRQAAGRGLQLLFYSVGIGQISSEVPQNLSASRPQDRQFILSSKKLLLSDSGFYLCAWSGQPSSYEQYFGPGTRLTVT.

The chain links TRBV30 to TRBJ2-5; tentatively, D is TRBD1 or TRBD2 (6 bases each). CDR3 length: 16 residues. The germline CDR1 and CDR2 sequences are GTSNPN and SVGIG (reference sequence). V lost 4 bases to trimming and J lost 5 bases, with 23 bases between them. The CDR3: CAWIVMHGGITETQYF. The CDR3, as DNA: TGTGCCTGGATTGTTATGCACGGGGGCATAACGGAGACCCAGTACTTC. The full variable domain, in which reference TRBV30 and TRBJ2-5 provide the parts outside the CDR3, is SQTIHQWPATLVQPVGSPLSLECTVEGTSNPNLYWYRQAAGRGLQLLFYSVGIGQISSEVPQNLSASRPQDRQFILSSKKLLLSDSGFYLCAWIVMHGGITETQYFGPGTRLLVL.

This clone is a singleton in its sample. The chain couples TRBV11-2 to TRBJ2-6; D is ambiguous. V was trimmed by 5 bases and J by 0 bases, leaving 8 bases between them. Germline V gene data show CDR1 as SGHAT and CDR2 as FQNNGV. The CDR3 is made up of 15 amino acids. The CDR3 nucleotides read TGTGCCAGCAGCCCTGGTGTCTCTGGGGCCAACGTCCTGACTTTC. Translation gives CASSPGVSGANVLTF.

This chain connects TRBV10-2 to TRBJ1-5; D is unclear. Germline V lookup: CDR1 WSHSY, CDR2 SAAADI. The V end lost 2 bases, the J end lost 1 base, and 9 bases lay between the germline ends. The CDR3 totals 15 residues. CDR3 in amino acids: CASSESGPSNQPQHF. The CDR3 nucleotides are TGCGCCAGCAGTGAGAGCGGACCGAGCAATCAGCCCCAGCATTTT.

As to this clone: The same CDR3 is also encoded by other DNA sequences in this sample. The rearrangement joins TRBV29-1 to TRBJ1-1; possibly TRBD1 for D (5 bases). This CDR3 has 13 residues. The V end lost 4 bases, the J end lost 1 base, and 10 bases lay between the germline ends. The germline CDR1 and CDR2 sequences are SQVTM and ANQGSEA. The CDR3 DNA reads as TGCAGCGTTGTTAGGGGAGCGAACACTGAAGCTTTCTTT. Its protein is CSVVRGANTEAFF. Full variable domain (outside the CDR3, taken from reference TRBV29-1 and TRBJ1-1): SAVISQKPSRDICQRGTSLTIQCQVDSQVTMMFWYRQQPGQSLTLIATANQGSEATYESGFVIDKFPISRPNLTFSTLTVSNMSPEDSSIYLCSVVRGANTEAFFGQGTRLTVV.

This CDR3 is CASSAGYQETQYF. DNA for the CDR3: TGTGCCAGCTCCGCCGGATACCAAGAGACCCAGTACTTC. The gene calls are TRBV18 and TRBJ2-5; D gene uncertain. The length of the CDR3 is 13 residues. V lost 6 bases and J 0 bases, leaving 8 bases between the germline ends. Germline CDR1 and CDR2: KGHSH and LQKENI. Combining the CDR3 with reference TRBV18 and TRBJ2-5 gives the whole variable domain NAGVMQNPRHLVRRRGQEARLRCSPMKGHSHVYWYRQLPEEGLKFMVYLQKENIIDESGMPKERFSAEFPKEGPSILRIQQVVRGDSAAYFCASSAGYQETQYFGPGTRLLVL.

On this clone itself: The same CDR3 can be traced to other DNA sequences in this sample. The rearrangement links TRBV18 to TRBJ1-1; TRBD1 agrees at 7 bases. V lost 3 bases and J lost 0; bases outside the gene matches: 4. The CDR3 runs to 15 residues. Germline CDR1 KGHSH, CDR2 LQKENI. The CDR3 DNA reads as TGTGCCAGCTCACCTGGACAGGTTATGAACACTGAAGCTTTCTTT. Translation gives CASSPGQVMNTEAFF.

The rearrangement joins TRBV2 to TRBJ2-7; 12 nucleotides line up with TRBD2. The CDR3 spans 15 residues. Trimming took 8 bases from V and 3 from J; bases not matched to a gene: 8. Germline V gene data show CDR1 as SNHLY and CDR2 as FYNNEI. The CDR3 loop is CASEIGLAGIYEQYF. CDR3 sequence (DNA): TGTGCCAGCGAGATCGGACTAGCGGGGATCTACGAGCAGTACTTC.

The J gene is TRBJ2-7, the V gene TRBV5-8; D is undetermined. Trimming took off 0 bases at V and 0 bases at J, with 13 bases between the two ends. Germline V gene lookup returns CDR1 SGHTS and CDR2 YDEGEE. CDR3 length equals 16 residues. CDR3 nucleotide sequence: TGTGCCAGCAGCTTGGGCTTTCCCACAACCTCCTACGAGCAGTACTTC. Protein product: CASSLGFPTTSYEQYF.

This chain joins TRBV5-1 and TRBJ1-1, with D possibly TRBD1 on 6 matching bases. V was pared by 4 bases and J by 0 bases, with 16 bases between. The CDR3 runs 16 residues. The germline CDR1 and CDR2 sequences are SGHRS and YFSETQ. CDR3 in amino acids: CASSPGDGRMNTEAFF. In nucleotides, the CDR3 is TGCGCCAGCAGCCCAGGGGACGGTAGAATGAACACTGAAGCTTTCTTT.

This clone occurred once. V usage is TRBV5-1 and J usage is TRBJ2-1, with TRBD2 identical over 10 bases. The CDR3 length is 15 residues. Germline values: CDR1 SGHRS, CDR2 YFSETQ. V trimming: 4 bases; J trimming: 2 bases; junction bases outside the gene matches: 3. The CDR3 DNA reads TGCGCCAGCAGCCGCGGGACTAGCGCCTACAATGAGCAGTTCTTC. Translating it yields CASSRGTSAYNEQFF.

The chain combines TRBV28 with TRBJ1-2; no definite D call. CDR1 and CDR2 (germline): MDHEN, SYDVKM. V was cut by 8 bases and J by 2 bases, with 12 bases left in between. CDR3 size: 13 residues. The CDR3 DNA reads TGTGCCAGCCGCGTTAGTAAGAACTATGGCTACACCTTC. It specifies CASRVSKNYGYTF.

The genes are TRBV9 and TRBJ1-1; TRBD1 matches at 9 bases. The CDR3 is 17 residues long. Trimming took 4 bases from V and 0 from J; bases not matched to a gene: 10. Germline CDR1 is SGDLS and CDR2 is YYNGEE. The chain's CDR3 is CASSPYDRDRVNTEAFF. CDR3 bases: TGTGCCAGCAGCCCCTACGATCGGGACAGGGTGAACACTGAAGCTTTCTTT.

This sequence joins TRBV5-1 and TRBJ2-7; 8 bases are a match to TRBD1. Germline loops: CDR1 SGHRS, CDR2 YFSETQ. V shed 0 bases and J 5 bases; nucleotides not matched to a gene: 7. There are 15 residues in the CDR3. The DNA of the CDR3 is TGCGCCAGCAGCTTGGAGTCAGGGGGCGCGGACGAGCAGTACTTC. This codes for CASSLESGGADEQYF.

V and J are TRBV4-3 and TRBJ2-6; D ambiguous. Trimming took 0 bases from V and 0 from J, leaving 6 bases between them. The CDR3 extends over 16 amino acids. Germline V gives CDR1 LGHNA, CDR2 YSLEER. Written as DNA, the CDR3 is TGCGCCAGCAGCCAAGACCTGAGCTCTGGGGCCAACGTCCTGACTTTC. Protein: CASSQDLSSGANVLTF.

The chain joins TRBV7-4 to TRBJ1-5; 8 nucleotides agree with TRBD1. This CDR3 has 19 residues. Trimming took 5 bases from V and 0 from J; bases not matched to a gene: 15. Germline V gives CDR1 SGHVT, CDR2 SQSDAQ. CDR3 residues: CASSPHARQGSPSNQPQHF. The CDR3 region has the DNA TGTGCCAGCAGCCCCCATGCTCGACAGGGGTCTCCTAGCAATCAGCCCCAGCATTTT.

CDR3 bases: TGCGCCAGCAGTTCTAAAGGTCTTTACTACACCTTC. Translating gives CASSSKGLYYTF. V and J are TRBV10-2 and TRBJ1-2; no firm D call. Germline loops: CDR1 WSHSY, CDR2 SAAADI. The CDR3 extends over 12 amino acids. V lost 5 bases and J 10 bases, leaving 14 bases between the germline ends.

This clone was seen only a few times. V and J are TRBV10-3 and TRBJ1-3, with D unresolved. Germline V CDR1 and CDR2: ENHRY, SYGVKD. Trimming removed 7 bases from V and 0 bases from J, with 4 bases in between. CDR3 size: 12 residues. CDR3 in amino acids: CAIKGSGNTIYF. The CDR3 DNA is TGTGCCATCAAGGGCTCTGGAAACACCATATATTTT.

The J gene is TRBJ1-2, the V gene TRBV2, with 7 bases identical to TRBD1. The length of the CDR3 is 14 residues. Germline CDR1 SNHLY, CDR2 FYNNEI. V trimming: 1 base; J trimming: 4 bases; junction bases outside the gene matches: 3. DNA for the CDR3: TGTGCCAGCAGTGAAGAGGGGGCTGTCTATGGCTACACCTTC. Protein sequence: CASSEEGAVYGYTF.

The chain uses TRBV7-9 and TRBJ1-1; 11 positions agree with TRBD1. Germline trimming cut 6 bases from V and 7 bases from J; bases unmatched to any gene: 7. This CDR3 contains 14 residues. In germline, CDR1 is SEHNR, CDR2 FQNEAQ (reference sequence). The CDR3 is CASSLKGQGDEAFF. CDR3 nucleotides: TGTGCCAGCAGTCTCAAGGGACAGGGGGATGAAGCTTTCTTT.